This T cell receptor beta chain stems from a study of Ad26.COV2.S vaccination and SARS-CoV-2 variants. Whole-study context: The authors gave Ad26.COV2.S intramuscularly, either once or twice 56 days apart.

Clones were sequenced by immunoSEQ multiplex PCR, and TCRdb holds only the in-frame ones, with some missing. The repertoire includes 300,000 to 400,000 clones, about nine tenths of them detected once, and more than 3% sits in the top ten. Treatment noted: around 19 received Ad26.COV2.S at low or high dose, single or two shots; about 5 received placebo; per-sample allocation not given. Sampling took place 63 days after the first vaccine or placebo injection. An Ad26 vector expressing Wuhan-strain SARS-CoV-2 spike served as the vaccine. Of note for this clone: The antigen is undetermined.

Study-level points and caveats: Responses of spike-specific T cells (both CD8+ and CD4+) reportedly showed substantial breadth after vaccination.

The CDR3 has 16 residues. V dropped 4 bases and J dropped 0 bases, with 15 bases sitting between them. Germline V CDR1 and CDR2: SQVTM, ANQGSEA. The V and J genes are TRBV29-1 and TRBJ1-4; D gene uncertain. This receptor was obtained from a person aged 18-65 years who received the Ad26.COV2.S COVID-19 vaccine or a placebo. The material sequenced was peripheral blood, taken in a trial of Ad26.COV2.S vaccine versus placebo. CDR3 residues: CSVAGVTYATNEKLFF. CDR3 nucleotides: TGCAGCGTTGCAGGAGTGACCTATGCAACTAATGAAAAACTGTTTTTT. Full variable domain (missing parts from reference TRBV29-1 and TRBJ1-4): SAVISQKPSRDICQRGTSLTIQCQVDSQVTMMFWYRQQPGQSLTLIATANQGSEATYESGFVIDKFPISRPNLTFSTLTVSNMSPEDSSIYLCSVAGVTYATNEKLFFGSGTQLSVL.